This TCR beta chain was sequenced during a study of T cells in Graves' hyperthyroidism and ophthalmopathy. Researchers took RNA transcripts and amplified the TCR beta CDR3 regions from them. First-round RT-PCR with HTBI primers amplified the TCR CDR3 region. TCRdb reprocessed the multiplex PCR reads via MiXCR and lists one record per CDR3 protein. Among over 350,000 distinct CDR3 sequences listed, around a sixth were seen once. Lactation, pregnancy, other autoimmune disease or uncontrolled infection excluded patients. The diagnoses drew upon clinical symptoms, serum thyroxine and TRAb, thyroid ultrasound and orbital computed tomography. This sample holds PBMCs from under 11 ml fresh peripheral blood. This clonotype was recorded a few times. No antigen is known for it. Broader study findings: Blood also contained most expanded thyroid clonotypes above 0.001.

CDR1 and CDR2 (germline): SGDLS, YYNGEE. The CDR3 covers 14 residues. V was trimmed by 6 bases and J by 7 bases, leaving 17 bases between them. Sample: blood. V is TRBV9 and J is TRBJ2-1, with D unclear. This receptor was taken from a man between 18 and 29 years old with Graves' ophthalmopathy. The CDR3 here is CASTLGFSRNEQFF. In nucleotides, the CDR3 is TGTGCCAGCACTTTGGGGTTTTCCAGGAATGAGCAGTTCTTC.